What follows are 29 T cell receptor beta chains derived from one specimen sequenced in a study of cytomegalovirus exposure and HLA in healthy donors. The PCR was carried out with 60 Vbeta primers and 13 Jbeta primers. Profiling relied on immunoSEQ multiplex PCR, and the TCRdb table lists in-frame clones only, not all of them. The sample includes about 120,000 clones, around four fifths of them seen just once. Sequenced: PBMCs. The receptor set was obtained from a young man in good health and CMV-seropositive.

The chain joins TRBV18 to TRBJ1-5; D remains unclear. The CDR3 consists of 15 residues. V was clipped by 3 bases and J by 0 bases, with 9 bases between them. The germline V gene has CDR1 KGHSH and CDR2 LQKENI. CDR3 residues: CASSPQHYSNQPQHF. The CDR3 nucleotides read TGTGCCAGCTCACCTCAACATTATAGCAATCAGCCCCAGCATTTT.

This clone was observed a single time. The rearrangement links TRBV7-9 to TRBJ2-1; the D gene is possibly TRBD2 (7 bases). CDR3 size: 19 residues. Germline V gene lookup returns CDR1 SEHNR and CDR2 FQNEAQ (reference sequence). The V end was cut by 5 bases, the J end by 0 bases, with 23 bases between. In nucleotides, the CDR3 is TGTGCCAGCAGCGGGGGCGGAGGGCGGGGGCGGAGCTCCTACAATGAGCAGTTCTTC. This encodes CASSGGGGRGRSSYNEQFF.

The gene calls are TRBV9 and TRBJ2-3, with 8 bases that match TRBD2. V shed 3 bases and J 6 bases; nucleotides not matched to a gene: 12. Germline V lookup: CDR1 SGDLS, CDR2 YYNGEE. CDR3 size: 16 residues. In nucleotides, the CDR3 is TGTGCCAGCAGCGGACTTGTAGCGGGGTTGGCGGATACGCAGTATTTT. Translated: CASSGLVAGLADTQYF.

The rearrangement links TRBV6-5 to TRBJ2-3; 9 nucleotides match TRBD2. CDR1 and CDR2 (germline): MNHEY, SVGAGI. The junction had 9 bases not matched to a gene; V was cut back by 5 bases and J by 6 bases. The CDR3 sequence is 15 residues long. CDR3 DNA sequence: TGTGCCAGCAGTCCGGGACTAGCCGTCCCGGATACGCAGTATTTT. It yields the protein CASSPGLAVPDTQYF.

This clone was picked up a small number of times. The V and J genes are TRBV14 and TRBJ2-1, with 7 bases identical to TRBD1. Germline V gene sequence: CDR1 SGHDN, CDR2 FVKESK. The CDR3 totals 16 residues. The V and J ends lost 1 base and 0 bases, in that order; junction bases with no gene match: 3. This CDR3 reads CASSQAPGGSYNEQFF. The CDR3 nucleotides read TGTGCCAGCAGCCAAGCCCCAGGGGGCTCCTACAATGAGCAGTTCTTC.

The gene calls are TRBV30 and TRBJ2-7, with unresolved D. V gave up 0 bases and J gave up 6 bases, with 12 bases separating them. This CDR3 is built from 13 residues. The germline V gene has CDR1 GTSNPN and CDR2 SVGIG (reference sequence). The chain's CDR3 is CAWSVQQYAEQYF. In DNA, the CDR3 is TGTGCCTGGAGTGTTCAACAGTACGCCGAGCAGTACTTC.

This chain links TRBV6-5 with TRBJ1-1, with a possible D match to TRBD1 (6 bases). CDR1 and CDR2 from the germline V gene are MNHEY and SVGAGI. This CDR3 spans 15 amino acids. V was shortened by 3 bases and J by 2 bases, with 13 bases between the two germline ends. DNA of the CDR3: TGTGCCAGCAGTTATTCGGGGGGGCTCAACACTGAAGCTTTCTTT. Translating gives CASSYSGGLNTEAFF.

V usage is TRBV11-2 and J usage is TRBJ1-1; D remains unclear. V lost 1 base and J 3 bases, leaving 12 bases between the germline ends. From germline, CDR1 is SGHAT and CDR2 FQNNGV. The length of the CDR3 is 15 residues. CDR3 loop: CASSLGHSWDTEAFF. The CDR3 nucleotides read TGTGCCAGCAGCTTAGGGCACAGTTGGGACACTGAAGCTTTCTTT.

There are a few counts of this clone. The genes are TRBV5-1 and TRBJ2-1; D possibly corresponds to TRBD2 (5 bases). Trimming removed 0 bases at V and 7 bases at J, with 17 bases between. CDR3 length: 16 amino acids. Germline lookup yields CDR1 SGHRS and CDR2 YFSETQ. In nucleotides, the CDR3 is TGCGCCAGCAGCTTGGATAGCGCCAACCCCGGGAATGAGCAGTTCTTC. It yields the protein CASSLDSANPGNEQFF. Combining the CDR3 with reference TRBV5-1 and TRBJ2-1 gives the whole variable domain KAGVTQTPRYLIKTRGQQVTLSCSPISGHRSVSWYQQTPGQGLQFLFEYFSETQRNKGNFPGRFSGRQFSNSRSEMNVSTLELGDSALYLCASSLDSANPGNEQFFGPGTRLTVL.

CDR3 DNA sequence: TGCAGCGTTGAAGTCAAAAGACAGTTGAACACTGAAGCTTTCTTT. It codes for CSVEVKRQLNTEAFF. The chain is built from TRBV29-1 and TRBJ1-1; maybe TRBD1 (5 bases). Germline V CDR1 and CDR2: SQVTM, ANQGSEA. This CDR3 is 15 amino acids long. V was pared by 1 base and J by 0 bases, with 12 bases between.

This chain joins TRBV28 and TRBJ1-1, with 7 bases matching TRBD1. The germline V gene encodes CDR1 MDHEN and CDR2 SYDVKM. Germline trimming cut 4 bases from V and 0 bases from J; bases unmatched to any gene: 5. The CDR3 covers 15 residues. The CDR3 DNA sequence: TGTGCCAGCAGTTACAGGGGACCGCTGAACACTGAAGCTTTCTTT. Its protein is CASSYRGPLNTEAFF.

The V call is TRBV2, the J call TRBJ2-7; 10 bases are shared with TRBD2. The CDR3 is made up of 14 amino acids. Germline CDR1 reads SNHLY; CDR2 reads FYNNEI. Losses at the gene ends were 8 bases for V and 3 bases for J; bases not matched to a gene: 7. CDR3 region: CASRERGGRYEQYF. In DNA, the CDR3 is TGTGCCAGCCGGGAGCGGGGGGGCCGCTACGAGCAGTACTTC.

The chain recombines TRBV28 with TRBJ2-2; maybe TRBD2 (5 bases). The CDR3 covers 15 residues. V lost 5 bases to trimming and J lost 5 bases, with 15 bases between them. CDR1 is MDHEN, CDR2 SYDVKM, per germline. CDR3 nucleotides: TGTGCCAGCAGTCTCAGAAGCAGGAGGACCGGGGAGCTGTTTTTT. It translates to CASSLRSRRTGELFF.

This clone was seen just once. V is TRBV27 and J is TRBJ2-7, with TRBD1 matching over 8 bases. Germline CDR1 and CDR2: MNHEY and SMNVEV (reference sequence). V trimming: 5 bases; J trimming: 5 bases; junction bases outside the gene matches: 8. This CDR3 region has 14 residues. The CDR3 loop is CASSPDTTGDEQYF. The DNA for the CDR3 is TGTGCCAGCAGTCCCGATACGACAGGGGACGAGCAGTACTTC.

This rearrangement joins TRBV30 to TRBJ1-4; weak D call: TRBD1 (5 bases). V lost 0 bases to trimming and J lost 6 bases, with 14 bases between them. Germline V gives CDR1 GTSNPN, CDR2 SVGIG (reference sequence). This CDR3 has 15 amino acids. The CDR3 DNA reads as TGTGCCTGGAGTGTGCGTGGCAGGGTCGATGAAAAACTGTTTTTT. It encodes CAWSVRGRVDEKLFF. Complete variable domain (other parts from reference TRBV30 and TRBJ1-4): SQTIHQWPATLVQPVGSPLSLECTVEGTSNPNLYWYRQAAGRGLQLLFYSVGIGQISSEVPQNLSASRPQDRQFILSSKKLLLSDSGFYLCAWSVRGRVDEKLFFGSGTQLSVL.

The V and J genes are TRBV9 and TRBJ2-1; D is uncertain. The V end was cut by 3 bases, the J end by 6 bases, with 19 bases between. The CDR3 has 16 residues. CDR1 and CDR2 from the germline V gene are SGDLS and YYNGEE. The CDR3 region has the DNA TGTGCCAGCAGCGGATCCGTAGCAGTACCAGTCAATGAGCAGTTCTTC. Amino acids: CASSGSVAVPVNEQFF.

The chain couples TRBV5-6 to TRBJ1-5; no firm D call. Germline V lookup: CDR1 SGHDT, CDR2 YYEEEE. Trimming took off 1 base at V and 6 bases at J, with 14 bases between the two ends. The CDR3 has 15 amino acids. CDR3 loop: CASSLSLGLGQPQHF. CDR3 nucleotides: TGTGCCAGCAGCTTGAGCCTCGGACTAGGTCAGCCCCAGCATTTT. Based on the CDR3 plus reference TRBV5-6 and TRBJ1-5, the full variable domain is DAGVTQSPTHLIKTRGQQVTLRCSPKSGHDTVSWYQQALGQGPQFIFQYYEEEERQRGNFPDRFSGHQFPNYSSELNVNALLLGDSALYLCASSLSLGLGQPQHFGDGTRLSIL.

CDR3 amino acids: CASAHYREGGEQFF. The CDR3 region has the DNA TGTGCCAGCGCCCACTACAGGGAGGGAGGTGAGCAGTTCTTC. This chain joins TRBV7-9 and TRBJ2-1, with D perhaps matching TRBD2 (7 bases). This CDR3 contains 14 residues. Per the germline V gene, CDR1 is SEHNR and CDR2 is FQNEAQ (reference sequence). The V end lost 8 bases, the J end lost 9 bases, and 20 bases lay between the germline ends.

The chain has TRBV27 and TRBJ1-1, with D maybe TRBD1 (6 bases). From germline, CDR1 is MNHEY and CDR2 SMNVEV (reference sequence). This CDR3 spans 13 amino acids. V dropped 6 bases and J dropped 5 bases, with 13 bases sitting between them. This CDR3 is CASRDRLATEAFF. The CDR3 DNA is TGTGCCAGCAGAGACAGGTTGGCAACTGAAGCTTTCTTT.

The table lists this clone with a count of one. The chain uses TRBV5-4 and TRBJ1-6; a possible D gene is TRBD1 (6 bases). The CDR3 contains 14 residues. CDR1 SGHNT and CDR2 YYREEE come from the germline V gene (reference sequence). Trimming removed 4 bases at V and 9 bases at J, with 14 bases between. CDR3 residues: CASSQQGPSSPLHF. The CDR3 DNA is TGTGCCAGCAGCCAACAGGGTCCCTCTTCACCCCTCCACTTT.

This clone was found once. This sample includes further DNA sequences coding for the same CDR3. The chain employs TRBV5-1 and TRBJ2-5, with 14 positions matching TRBD2. The CDR3 spans 19 residues. CDR1 and CDR2 (germline): SGHRS, YFSETQ. V lost 0 bases and J lost 4; bases outside the gene matches: 11. The CDR3 DNA reads TGCGCCAGCAGCTTGGCCTTCGTCGCCGGACTAGCGGGGGGAGAGACCCAGTACTTC. This sequence encodes CASSLAFVAGLAGGETQYF.

The genes are TRBV7-3 and TRBJ1-1; perhaps TRBD1 as D (5 bases). With 2 bases removed from V and 4 bases from J, the gap between germline ends came to 29 bases. CDR3 length: 20 residues. CDR1 SGHTA and CDR2 FQGTGA come from the germline V gene. CDR3 region: CASSLVGPLRVTEHGTEAFF. For the CDR3, the DNA is TGTGCCAGCAGCTTAGTCGGGCCGTTAAGGGTGACAGAACACGGCACTGAAGCTTTCTTT.

The chain uses TRBV6-4 and TRBJ1-2; D is unresolved. CDR1 MRHNA and CDR2 SNTAGT come from the germline V gene. The V end was cut by 6 bases, the J end by 5 bases, with 13 bases between. The CDR3 totals 13 residues. The CDR3 DNA reads TGTGCCAGCAGAGGAGAGGGAAGGTATGGCTACACCTTC. It translates to CASRGEGRYGYTF.

V usage is TRBV10-2 and J usage is TRBJ1-6; 7 bases are shared with TRBD1. Trimming took 6 bases from V and 6 from J; bases not matched to a gene: 8. CDR1 and CDR2 from the germline V gene are WSHSY and SAAADI. This CDR3 has 15 amino acids. DNA for the CDR3: TGCGCCAGCAGGGCCGACAGGGTGGGTAATTCACCCCTCCACTTT. Translating it yields CASRADRVGNSPLHF.

The chain employs TRBV4-1 and TRBJ1-5, with 7 bases identical to TRBD1. Trimming cost V 6 bases and J 7 bases; bases outside gene matches: 6. CDR1 and CDR2 from the germline V gene are MGHRA and YSYEKL. There are 13 residues in the CDR3. CDR3 bases: TGCGCCAGCAGTCCCGGCAGGGGGCAGCCCCAGCATTTT. This encodes CASSPGRGQPQHF.

The V call is TRBV4-1, the J call TRBJ2-5; TRBD2 matches 12 bases. The junction had 11 bases not matched to a gene; V was cut back by 4 bases and J by 2 bases. Germline-derived CDR1 and CDR2 are MGHRA and YSYEKL. The CDR3 sequence is 18 residues long. The chain's CDR3 is CASSRRTSGVGLQETQYF. In DNA form, the CDR3 reads TGCGCCAGCAGCCGTAGGACTAGCGGGGTGGGCCTTCAAGAGACCCAGTACTTC.

The chain is built from TRBV19 and TRBJ1-2, with D tentatively TRBD1 (5 bases). The CDR3 runs 14 residues. Germline V gene sequence: CDR1 LNHDA, CDR2 SQIVND (reference sequence). The V and J ends lost 6 bases and 2 bases respectively, with 13 bases between them. The CDR3 DNA is TGTGCCAGTAGAATCGCGGGGCAGAACTATGGCTACACCTTC. Amino acid sequence: CASRIAGQNYGYTF.

The chain is built from TRBV7-9 and TRBJ1-3, with D possibly matching TRBD1 (5 bases). The CDR3 has 16 residues. V shed 3 bases and J shed 3 bases, with 15 bases lying between them. Germline V gene data show CDR1 as SEHNR and CDR2 as FQNEAQ (reference sequence). The CDR3 nucleotides are TGTGCCAGCAGCTTCGTCGACAGCGGGGATGGAAACACCATATATTTT. Its translation is CASSFVDSGDGNTIYF. The complete variable domain, with remaining parts taken from reference TRBV7-9 and TRBJ1-3, reads DTGVSQNPRHKITKRGQNVTFRCDPISEHNRLYWYRQTLGQGPEFLTYFQNEAQLEKSRLLSDRFSAERPKGSFSTLEIQRTEQGDSAMYLCASSFVDSGDGNTIYFGEGSWLTVV.

The V and J genes are TRBV20-1 and TRBJ1-1; D is unresolved. The V gene lost 6 bases and the J gene lost 6 bases, with 11 bases spanning the gap. The CDR3 consists of 11 residues. Germline V gives CDR1 DFQATT, CDR2 SNEGSKA (reference sequence). CDR3 nucleotide sequence: TGCAGTGCCCGGCCAGGTCCTGAAGCTTTCTTT. Its translation is CSARPGPEAFF.